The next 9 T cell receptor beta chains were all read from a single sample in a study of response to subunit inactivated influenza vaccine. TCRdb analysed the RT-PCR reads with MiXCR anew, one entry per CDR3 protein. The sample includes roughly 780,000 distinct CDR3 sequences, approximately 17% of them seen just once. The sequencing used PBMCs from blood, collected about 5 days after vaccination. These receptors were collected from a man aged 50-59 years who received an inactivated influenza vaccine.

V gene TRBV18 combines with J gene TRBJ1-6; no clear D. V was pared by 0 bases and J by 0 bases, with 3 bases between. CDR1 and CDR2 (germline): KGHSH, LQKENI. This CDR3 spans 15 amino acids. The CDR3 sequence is CASSPPNSYNSPLHF. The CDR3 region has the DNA TGTGCCAGCTCACCACCGAACTCCTATAATTCACCCCTCCACTTT.

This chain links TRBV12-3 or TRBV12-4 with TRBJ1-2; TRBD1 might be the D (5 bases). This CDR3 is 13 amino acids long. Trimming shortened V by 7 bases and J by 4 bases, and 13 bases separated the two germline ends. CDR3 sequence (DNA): TGTGCCAGCACCCAAGGGAGGGGCTATGGCTACACCTTC. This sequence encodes CASTQGRGYGYTF.

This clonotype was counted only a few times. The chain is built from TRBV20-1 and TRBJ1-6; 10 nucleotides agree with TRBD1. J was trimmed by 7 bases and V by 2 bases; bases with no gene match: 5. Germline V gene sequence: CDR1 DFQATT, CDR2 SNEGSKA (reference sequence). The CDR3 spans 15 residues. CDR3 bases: TGCAGTGCTAGACCTCCGGGACAGGGGAATTCACCCCTCCACTTT. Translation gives CSARPPGQGNSPLHF.

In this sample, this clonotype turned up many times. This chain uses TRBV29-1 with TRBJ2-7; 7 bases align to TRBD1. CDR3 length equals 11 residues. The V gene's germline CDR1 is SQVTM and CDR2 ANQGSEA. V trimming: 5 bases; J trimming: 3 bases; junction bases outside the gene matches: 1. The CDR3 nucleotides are TGCAGCGTTCGGGACAGCTACGAGCAGTACTTC. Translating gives CSVRDSYEQYF.

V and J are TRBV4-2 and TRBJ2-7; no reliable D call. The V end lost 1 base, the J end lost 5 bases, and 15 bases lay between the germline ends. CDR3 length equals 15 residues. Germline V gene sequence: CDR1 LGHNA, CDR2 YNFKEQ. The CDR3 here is CASSQAARYRHEQYF. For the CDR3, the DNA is TGTGCCAGCAGCCAAGCGGCTAGGTACCGGCACGAGCAGTACTTC.

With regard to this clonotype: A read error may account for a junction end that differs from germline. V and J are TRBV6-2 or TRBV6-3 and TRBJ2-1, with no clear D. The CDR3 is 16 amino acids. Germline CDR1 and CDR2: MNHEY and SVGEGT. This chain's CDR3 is CASSYSPVLTYNKQFF. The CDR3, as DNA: TGTGCCAGCAGTTACTCCCCAGTTCTCACCTACAATAAGCAGTTCTTC.

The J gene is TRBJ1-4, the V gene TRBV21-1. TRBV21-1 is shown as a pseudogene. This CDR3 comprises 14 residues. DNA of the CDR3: TGTGCCAGCAGCAAATCTAGGGAGGGGGAAAAACTGTTTTTT. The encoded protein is CASSKSREGEKLFF.

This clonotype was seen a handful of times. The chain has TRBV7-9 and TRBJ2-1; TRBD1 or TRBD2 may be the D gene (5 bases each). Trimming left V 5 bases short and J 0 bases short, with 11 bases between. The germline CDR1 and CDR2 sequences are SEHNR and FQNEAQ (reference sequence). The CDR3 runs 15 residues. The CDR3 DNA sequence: TGTGCCAGCAGCCCGACAGCGGCCTCCTACAATGAGCAGTTCTTC. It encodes CASSPTAASYNEQFF.

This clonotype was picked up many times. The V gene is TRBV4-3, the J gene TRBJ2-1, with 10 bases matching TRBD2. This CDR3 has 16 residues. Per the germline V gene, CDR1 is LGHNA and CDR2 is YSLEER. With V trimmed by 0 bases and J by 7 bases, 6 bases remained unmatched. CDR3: CASSQDLGLASNEQFF. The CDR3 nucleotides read TGCGCCAGCAGCCAAGATTTGGGACTAGCGTCAAATGAGCAGTTCTTC.